The 20 T cell receptor beta chains below were found in one sample sequenced in a study of blood T cell repertoires in COVID-19. Profiled with immunoSEQ multiplex PCR; TCRdb holds only in-frame clones, not every one. The repertoire holds over 95,000 clones, 79% seen once, with 15% to 20% in the top ten. The sequenced material came from peripheral blood. The source of these receptors is a woman at least 80 years old with active or convalescent COVID-19.

The chain links TRBV21-1 to TRBJ2-7; TRBD1 is taken as the D call from the table, unchecked against the DNA. TRBV21-1 is listed as a pseudogene. The CDR3 contains 16 residues. The CDR3 nucleotides are TGTGCCAGCAGCAAAGCTCCGACAGGGGGGCACTACGAGCAGTACTTC. It codes for CASSKAPTGGHYEQYF.

The gene calls are TRBV6-2 or TRBV6-3 and TRBJ1-3, with a possible D match to TRBD1 (6 bases). Germline CDR1 MNHEY, CDR2 SVGEGT. The CDR3 length is 15 residues. V was shortened by 5 bases and J by 0 bases, with 11 bases between the two germline ends. CDR3 protein: CASSRGHLSGNTIYF. The CDR3 nucleotides are TGTGCCAGCAGTAGGGGACACCTCTCTGGAAACACCATATATTTT.

On this clone itself: One end of the junction does not line up with germline, which may come from a read error. This rearrangement joins TRBV14 to TRBJ1-2; the D is unclear. The CDR3 covers 14 residues. The germline gives CDR1 SGHDN, CDR2 FVKESK. In DNA, the CDR3 is TGTGCCCGCAGCTTAAACCTACCTAACTATGGCTACACCTTC. Its translation: CARSLNLPNYGYTF.

The chain recombines TRBV9 with TRBJ2-2; D is uncertain. Germline CDR1 and CDR2: SGDLS and YYNGEE. V shed 4 bases and J shed 3 bases, with 16 bases lying between them. The CDR3 loop spans 16 amino acids. The CDR3 reads CASSSPASAYTGELFF. The CDR3 region has the DNA TGTGCCAGCAGCTCCCCCGCGTCCGCGTACACCGGGGAGCTGTTTTTT.

V gene TRBV30 combines with J gene TRBJ2-3; no firm D call. The CDR3 extends over 16 amino acids. Looked up from germline, CDR1 is GTSNPN and CDR2 is SVGIG (reference sequence). The V end lost 0 bases, the J end lost 1 base, and 14 bases lay between the germline ends. CDR3 in amino acids: CAWSVRSRWGTDTQYF. The CDR3 coding sequence is TGTGCCTGGAGTGTCCGGAGCAGATGGGGCACAGATACGCAGTATTTT.

This chain links TRBV5-6 with TRBJ1-2, with D perhaps matching TRBD1 (5 bases). Germline CDR1 reads SGHDT; CDR2 reads YYEEEE. The CDR3 is 15 residues long. Trimming cost V 0 bases and J 7 bases, with 16 bases left between them. This chain's CDR3 is CASSLGVRGVGGYTF. The DNA of the CDR3 is TGTGCCAGCAGCTTGGGGGTTAGGGGCGTAGGTGGCTACACCTTC. Full variable domain (outside the CDR3, taken from reference TRBV5-6 and TRBJ1-2): DAGVTQSPTHLIKTRGQQVTLRCSPKSGHDTVSWYQQALGQGPQFIFQYYEEEERQRGNFPDRFSGHQFPNYSSELNVNALLLGDSALYLCASSLGVRGVGGYTFGSGTRLTVV.

This chain links TRBV20-1 with TRBJ1-2, with D maybe TRBD1 (5 bases). The V gene lost 3 bases and the J gene lost 5 bases, with 13 bases spanning the gap. This CDR3 spans 13 amino acids. The germline CDR1 and CDR2 sequences are DFQATT and SNEGSKA (reference sequence). The CDR3 nucleotides read TGCAGTGCTAGTAGAACGGGGGTTTATGGCTACACCTTC. It translates to CSASRTGVYGYTF.

The J gene is TRBJ1-2, the V gene TRBV10-3; D unclear. Germline V gene sequence: CDR1 ENHRY, CDR2 SYGVKD. This CDR3 has 14 amino acids. The V end lost 0 bases, the J end lost 3 bases, and 8 bases lay between the germline ends. The CDR3 reads CAISESGGDYGYTF. For the CDR3, the DNA is TGTGCCATCAGTGAGTCGGGAGGCGACTATGGCTACACCTTC.

The rearrangement links TRBV7-9 to TRBJ2-7, with D possibly matching TRBD2 (5 bases). Germline V CDR1 and CDR2: SEHNR, FQNEAQ (reference sequence). Trimming shortened V by 1 base and J by 7 bases, and 17 bases separated the two germline ends. CDR3 length: 15 residues. DNA for the CDR3: TGTGCCAGCAGCTTAGGGAGCATGGGAGCTGGGGAGCAGTACTTC. Translation gives CASSLGSMGAGEQYF.

The chain joins TRBV6-4 to TRBJ2-1, with 10 bases that match TRBD1. CDR1 and CDR2 (germline): MRHNA, SNTAGT. V was clipped by 2 bases and J by 9 bases; unmatched bases: 10. The CDR3 is made up of 16 amino acids. The DNA for the CDR3 is TGTGCCAGCAGTGACACTTCCGGGACAGGGGCAGGTGAGCAGTTCTTC. This sequence encodes CASSDTSGTGAGEQFF.

This chain uses TRBV19 with TRBJ1-3, with unresolved D. Deletions cut 3 bases from V and 0 bases from J, with 12 bases between. Germline V gene data show CDR1 as LNHDA and CDR2 as SQIVND (reference sequence). The CDR3 loop spans 16 amino acids. The CDR3 reads CASSIDRVSSGNTIYF. The CDR3 DNA sequence: TGTGCCAGTAGTATCGACCGGGTCTCCTCTGGAAACACCATATATTTT.

The chain couples TRBV28 to TRBJ2-4; TRBD2 matches 9 bases. The CDR3 is 13 residues long. The trim removed 8 bases at V and 5 bases at J, leaving 4 bases unmatched. In germline, CDR1 is MDHEN, CDR2 SYDVKM. CDR3 in amino acids: CASHLAGENIQYF. The CDR3 nucleotides are TGTGCCAGCCACTTAGCGGGAGAAAACATTCAGTACTTC.

This chain links TRBV5-1 with TRBJ2-3; TRBD1 is a possible D gene (5 bases). Looked up from germline, CDR1 is SGHRS and CDR2 is YFSETQ. Between the trimmed V and J ends, which lost 4 bases and 2 bases, there was a span of 17 bases. The CDR3 loop spans 16 amino acids. CDR3 coding DNA: TGCGCCAGCAGCCCCCTCCCGGCAGGGATCACAGATACGCAGTATTTT. Translating it yields CASSPLPAGITDTQYF.

The gene calls are TRBV11-2 and TRBJ2-1; 7 bases are a match to TRBD2. This CDR3 comprises 16 residues. Germline CDR1 SGHAT, CDR2 FQNNGV. Unmatched junction bases numbered 12, after V lost 4 bases and J lost 6 bases. Written as DNA, the CDR3 is TGTGCCAGCAGCTCGGGAGGACTGGCCGTTGGCAATGAGCAGTTCTTC. It codes for CASSSGGLAVGNEQFF.

This chain links TRBV5-5 with TRBJ2-7, with 8 bases fitting TRBD2. The CDR3 is 15 amino acids. Unmatched junction bases numbered 6, after V lost 2 bases and J lost 2 bases. Germline CDR1 and CDR2: SGHKS and YYEKEE (reference sequence). The CDR3 nucleotides read TGTGCCAGCAGCTTAGCTAGCGGGCCCCCCTACGAGCAGTACTTC. This gives the protein CASSLASGPPYEQYF.

V usage is TRBV9 and J usage is TRBJ1-1; no definite D call. Germline V gene data show CDR1 as SGDLS and CDR2 as YYNGEE. This CDR3 contains 13 residues. V was shortened by 4 bases and J by 6 bases, with 13 bases between the two germline ends. As DNA, the CDR3 is TGTGCCAGCAGCTCCTCCTTGCGCGCTGAAGCTTTCTTT. Translating gives CASSSSLRAEAFF.

The chain has TRBV19 and TRBJ1-1, with D unclear. The CDR3 length is 15 residues. Trimming pared 1 base from V and 0 bases from J, leaving 9 bases between. Germline CDR1 reads LNHDA; CDR2 reads SQIVND (reference sequence). CDR3 DNA: TGTGCCAGTAGTATAGGTCCAACTATGAACACTGAAGCTTTCTTT. It translates to CASSIGPTMNTEAFF.

Regarding this clone: At one end the junction does not follow the germline gene, possibly because of a read error. The rearrangement links TRBV5-1 to TRBJ1-1, with D possibly TRBD1 on 6 matching bases. The CDR3 is 14 residues long. Germline lookup yields CDR1 SGHRS and CDR2 YFSETQ. The CDR3 loop is CASGRTALNTEAFF. CDR3 DNA sequence: TGTGCCAGCGGCAGGACAGCATTAAACACTGAAGCTTTCTTT.

The chain recombines TRBV10-2 with TRBJ1-6; D is uncertain. The germline V and J ends were trimmed by 2 bases and 2 bases, with 10 bases remaining between them. Germline V lookup: CDR1 WSHSY, CDR2 SAAADI. The CDR3 is made up of 16 amino acids. The CDR3 DNA reads TGCGCCAGCAGTGAGGGGAGAGAGACCTATAATTCACCCCTCCACTTT. Its translation: CASSEGRETYNSPLHF.

The chain has TRBV24-1 and TRBJ1-1; D not certain. The V end was cut by 5 bases, the J end by 3 bases, with 9 bases between. This CDR3 contains 13 residues. The V gene's germline CDR1 is KGHDR and CDR2 SFDVKD. DNA of the CDR3: TGTGCCACCAGTGCCTTTCAGGACACTGAAGCTTTCTTT. It codes for CATSAFQDTEAFF.